This is a list of T cell receptor beta chains from one sample in a study of Ad26.COV2.S vaccination and SARS-CoV-2 variants. Data came from immunoSEQ multiplex PCR; TCRdb stores just in-frame clones and leaves some out. The repertoire consists of about 430,000 clones, with over 75% occurring once and the leading ten covering 10% to 15%. The sample was peripheral blood, taken in a trial of Ad26.COV2.S vaccine versus placebo. The source is a person aged 18-65 years who received the Ad26.COV2.S COVID-19 vaccine or a placebo. CDR3s include the opening cysteine and the closing phenylalanine or tryptophan. D genes are given only for firm matches. Not all rows give a size; the values are once, few, many and, for expanded clones, a class.

.	.	TRBJ1-2	TRBV7-8	CASSLRGQGANYGYTF	TGTGCCAGCAGCCTGCGGGGGCAAGGGGCTAACTATGGCTACACCTTC
.	TRBD2	TRBJ2-3	TRBV6-1	CASSDLLAGGATDTQYF	TGTGCCAGCAGTGATTTGCTAGCGGGAGGGGCCACAGATACGCAGTATTTT
.	.	TRBJ2-5	TRBV6-6	CASSYSRETQYF	TGTGCCAGCAGTTACTCTAGGGAGACCCAGTACTTC
.	TRBD2	TRBJ2-4	TRBV30	CAWRQASGSDIQYF	TGTGCCTGGAGACAGGCTAGCGGGAGTGACATTCAGTACTTC
.	.	TRBJ2-1	TRBV4-3	CASSQDGEDYNEQFF	TGCGCCAGCAGCCAAGATGGCGAGGACTACAATGAGCAGTTCTTC
.	TRBD2	TRBJ2-1	TRBV12-5	CASGDSGIDAYYNEQFF	TGTGCTAGTGGAGATAGCGGGATCGACGCCTACTACAATGAGCAGTTCTTC
.	.	TRBJ2-5	TRBV5-6	CASSLASVGRTQYF	TGTGCCAGCAGCTTGGCATCGGTGGGGCGGACCCAGTACTTC
.	TRBD1	TRBJ2-4	TRBV4-1	CASSPEPGQGFLAKNIQYF	TGCGCCAGCAGCCCAGAACCGGGACAGGGGTTTTTGGCCAAAAACATTCAGTACTTC
.	.	TRBJ2-1	TRBV12-3/TRBV12-4	CASSRLNEQFF	TGTGCCAGCAGCCGTCTCAATGAGCAGTTCTTC
once	TRBD1	TRBJ1-1	TRBV3-1/TRBV3-2	CASSPSVGGGTEAFF	TGTGCCAGCAGCCCAAGTGTAGGGGGCGGCACTGAAGCTTTCTTT
.	.	TRBJ1-2	TRBV12-2	CASRFGGQGYGYTF	TGTGCAAGTCGCTTCGGGGGCCAGGGGTATGGCTACACCTTC
.	.	TRBJ2-3	TRBV5-1	CASSLVASRVTDTQYF	TGCGCCAGCAGCTTGGTTGCTAGCAGAGTCACAGATACGCAGTATTTT
.	.	TRBJ2-2	TRBV7-9	CASSPTELNTGELFF	TGTGCCAGCAGCCCGACAGAATTAAACACCGGGGAGCTGTTTTTT
.	.	TRBJ2-7	TRBV6-2/TRBV6-3	CASSRQGEQYF	TGTGCCAGCAGCCGACAAGGGGAGCAGTACTTC
once	.	TRBJ2-5	TRBV4-1	CASSQEQRAGETQYF	TGCGCCAGCAGCCAAGAACAAAGGGCCGGGGAGACCCAGTACTTC
.	.	TRBJ2-3	TRBV7-9	CASSLEVGLADTQYF	TGTGCCAGCAGCTTAGAGGTAGGGCTGGCAGATACGCAGTATTTT